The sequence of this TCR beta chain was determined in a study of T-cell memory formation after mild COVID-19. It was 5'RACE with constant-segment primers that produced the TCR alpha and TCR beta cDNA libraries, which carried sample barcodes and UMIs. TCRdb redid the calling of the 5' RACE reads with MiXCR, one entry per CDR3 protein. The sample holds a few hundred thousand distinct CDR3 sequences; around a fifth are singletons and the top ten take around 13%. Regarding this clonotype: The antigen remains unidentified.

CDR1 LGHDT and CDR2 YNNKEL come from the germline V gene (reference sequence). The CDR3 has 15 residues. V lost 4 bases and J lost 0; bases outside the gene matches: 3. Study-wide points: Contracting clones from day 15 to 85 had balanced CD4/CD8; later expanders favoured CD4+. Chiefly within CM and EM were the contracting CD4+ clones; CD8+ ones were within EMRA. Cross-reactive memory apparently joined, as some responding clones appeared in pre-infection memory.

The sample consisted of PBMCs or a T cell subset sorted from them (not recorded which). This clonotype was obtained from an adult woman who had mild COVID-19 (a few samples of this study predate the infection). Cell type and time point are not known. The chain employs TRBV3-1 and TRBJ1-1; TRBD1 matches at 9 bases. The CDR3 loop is CASSPGTGLNTEAFF. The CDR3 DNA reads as TGTGCCAGCAGCCCCGGGACAGGGTTGAACACTGAAGCTTTCTTT.